The sequence of this T cell receptor beta chain was determined in a study of blood T cell repertoires in COVID-19. Study in general: Acute and convalescent COVID-19 samples came from the United States, Italy and Spain.

Seattle participants joined during active infection and were tracked over time. Trimming at V came to 4 bases and at J to 0 bases, leaving 7 bases not matched to a gene. Germline V gene lookup returns CDR1 KGHSY and CDR2 FQNENV. This CDR3 comprises 16 residues. Repertoires were generated with immunoSEQ multiplex PCR, while TCRdb's copy carries only in-frame clones and drops some. The top ten clones hold about 10% of a sample with 300,000 to 450,000 clones, more than 75% of them seen once. Sequencing input: peripheral blood. The source of this sequence is a woman aged 30 to 39 with COVID-19, enrolled during active disease. The gene calls are TRBV16 and TRBJ2-7; 9 bases match TRBD2. The CDR3, as DNA: TGTGCCAGCAGCCTACCCAGCGGGGGGATCTCCTACGAGCAGTACTTC. Amino acid sequence: CASSLPSGGISYEQYF.